One and the same sample provided the 10 T cell receptor beta chains below, sequenced in a study of blood T cells in healthy people across ages. It was with a sample-barcoded 5' primer and a J-beta primer mix that a second PCR of roughly 7 to 12 cycles was run. One entry per CDR3 protein, called by TCRdb with MiXCR from the 5' RACE reads. The table records about 1 million distinct CDR3 sequences, 35% to 50% of them present only once. The sample taken for sequencing was blood. The receptors derive from a woman aged 60-75 years in good health.

CDR3 in amino acids: CSAVAGELFF. The CDR3 DNA is TGCAGTGCCGTCGCCGGGGAGCTGTTTTTT. V usage is TRBV20-1 and J usage is TRBJ2-2; no clear D gene. The length of the CDR3 is 10 residues. Trimming shortened V by 6 bases and J by 6 bases, and 5 bases separated the two germline ends. Per germline, CDR1 DFQATT and CDR2 SNEGSKA (reference sequence).

V is TRBV4-1 and J is TRBJ2-3, with D unresolved. The germline V gene has CDR1 MGHRA and CDR2 YSYEKL. V dropped 1 base and J dropped 2 bases, with 7 bases sitting between them. The CDR3 runs 14 residues. CDR3 DNA sequence: TGCGCCAGCAGCCAAGCGATCCTCACAGATACGCAGTATTTT. It encodes CASSQAILTDTQYF.

This clonotype was found many times. The genes are TRBV29-1 and TRBJ2-7, with 9 bases fitting TRBD1. Germline V gene data show CDR1 as SQVTM and CDR2 as ANQGSEA. Trimming removed 6 bases from V and 2 bases from J; junction bases left unmatched: 5. This CDR3 is built from 13 residues. The CDR3 here is CSVTDRGAYEQYF. The CDR3 region has the DNA TGCAGCGTGACAGACAGGGGGGCCTACGAGCAGTACTTC.

This sequence joins TRBV5-1 and TRBJ1-1; unclear D gene. In germline, CDR1 is SGHRS, CDR2 YFSETQ. The V and J ends lost 7 bases and 5 bases respectively, with 12 bases between them. The CDR3 runs to 12 residues. In DNA, the CDR3 is TGCGCCAGCCGGGAAATCGGGACTGAAGCTTTCTTT. Protein product: CASREIGTEAFF.

The genes are TRBV10-3 and TRBJ2-7, with 9 nucleotides matching TRBD1. Germline V gives CDR1 ENHRY, CDR2 SYGVKD. This CDR3 spans 14 amino acids. After removal of 5 bases from V and 5 bases from J, the junction contained 7 bases not matched to a gene. DNA of the CDR3: TGTGCCATCAGTTACGGGACAGGGTGGAACGAGCAGTACTTC. This codes for CAISYGTGWNEQYF.

V and J are TRBV2 and TRBJ2-1; 10 bases fit TRBD2. This CDR3 comprises 13 residues. With 10 bases clipped from V and 6 bases from J, the junction kept 6 bases outside the gene matches. The germline V gene has CDR1 SNHLY and CDR2 FYNNEI. Written as DNA, the CDR3 is TGTGCCATCAGGACTAGCGGTCTCAATGAGCAGTTCTTC. Translated, it gives CAIRTSGLNEQFF. Full variable domain (rest looked up from reference TRBV2 and TRBJ2-1): EPEVTQTPSHQVTQMGQEVILRCVPISNHLYFYWYRQILGQKVEFLVSFYNNEISEKSEIFDDQFSVERPDGSNFTLKIRSTKLEDSAMYFCAIRTSGLNEQFFGPGTRLTVL.

This clonotype was counted a few times. This chain joins TRBV20-1 and TRBJ1-5; no firm D call. With 0 bases removed from V and 6 bases from J, the gap between germline ends came to 12 bases. The CDR3 spans 14 residues. Germline values: CDR1 DFQATT, CDR2 SNEGSKA (reference sequence). CDR3 region: CSARDGGEGQPQHF. Written as DNA, the CDR3 is TGCAGTGCTAGAGATGGAGGAGAAGGTCAGCCCCAGCATTTT.

This clonotype was detected only a few times. CDR3 sequence: CASSQGTGVRSPLHF. The CDR3 DNA is TGTGCCAGCTCACAAGGGACAGGGGTAAGATCACCCCTCCACTTT. This chain uses TRBV18 with TRBJ1-6, with TRBD1 identical over 10 bases. Germline V lookup: CDR1 KGHSH, CDR2 LQKENI. With 4 bases clipped from V and 10 bases from J, the junction kept 7 bases outside the gene matches. This CDR3 region has 15 residues.

The chain recombines TRBV7-3 with TRBJ2-5; D gene unclear. Trimming stripped 2 bases from V and 11 bases from J, with 15 bases between. The CDR3 totals 13 residues. CDR1 SGHTA and CDR2 FQGTGA come from the germline V gene. CDR3 residues: CASSLLDSDEQYF. The CDR3 bases are TGTGCCAGCAGCTTACTTGATTCAGATGAGCAGTACTTC.

V and J are TRBV10-3 and TRBJ1-2; 8 nucleotides agree with TRBD1. Germline loops: CDR1 ENHRY, CDR2 SYGVKD. After removal of 4 bases from V and 4 bases from J, the junction contained 5 bases not matched to a gene. This CDR3 has 14 amino acids. The DNA of the CDR3 is TGTGCCATCAGTGGCCCAGGGGGCGCCTATGGCTACACCTTC. It is translated as CAISGPGGAYGYTF.